This TCR beta chain was sequenced for a study of T cells after yellow fever vaccination. Via MiXCR, TCRdb re-called the 5' RACE reads, giving one row per CDR3 protein. Found here are some 320,000 distinct CDR3 sequences, 4.1% of them singletons; the top ten hold approximately 23%. Unmatched junction bases numbered 1, after V lost 2 bases and J lost 2 bases. This CDR3 region has 15 residues. The V gene's germline CDR1 is MNHEY and CDR2 SVGAGI. The chain combines TRBV6-5 with TRBJ2-1; the match to TRBD2 covers 9 bases. The input for sequencing was PBMCs, taken 5 days after the yellow fever booster vaccination. The receptor's source is a man between 18 and 29 years old who received the YFV17D yellow fever vaccine. CDR3 sequence reads: CASSYASGTYNEQFF. CDR3 coding DNA: TGTGCCAGCAGTTACGCTAGCGGGACCTACAATGAGCAGTTCTTC.